This entry lists 21 T cell receptor beta chains sequenced from one sample in a study of TIL therapy for anti-PD-1-resistant metastatic lung cancer. Time point defined: pre-treatment sample, taken before nivolumab and TIL therapy. The immunoSEQ assay was v3. Method: immunoSEQ multiplex PCR; TCRdb's copy keeps in-frame clones and lacks some. The data contain 20,000 to 25,000 clones, 78% of them singletons. Sequences were derived from blood, sampled at baseline. The origin of the receptors is a person aged 25-80 years with non-small cell lung cancer.

V gene TRBV14 combines with J gene TRBJ2-5; D may match TRBD1 or TRBD2 (5 bases each). The CDR3 contains 14 residues. Per the germline V gene, CDR1 is SGHDN and CDR2 is FVKESK. The V end lost 1 base, the J end lost 5 bases, and 11 bases lay between the germline ends. The CDR3 bases are TGTGCCAGCAGCCAAGTTATAGGGACGGAGACCCAGTACTTC. Its protein product is CASSQVIGTETQYF.

The gene calls are TRBV25-1 and TRBJ1-2, with 8 bases identical to TRBD1. V lost 5 bases and J lost 2; bases outside the gene matches: 4. This CDR3 is built from 14 residues. The germline V gene has CDR1 MGHDK and CDR2 SYGVNS. This CDR3 is CASSQGAANYGYTF. The DNA of the CDR3 is TGTGCCAGCAGTCAGGGGGCTGCGAACTATGGCTACACCTTC.

The chain uses TRBV7-9 and TRBJ1-1; TRBD1 might be the D (5 bases). Deletions cut 3 bases from V and 2 bases from J, with 10 bases between. CDR3 length: 14 amino acids. Germline V gene data show CDR1 as SEHNR and CDR2 as FQNEAQ (reference sequence). The CDR3 DNA sequence: TGTGCCAGCAGCTTTCTACAGGTTAACACTGAAGCTTTCTTT. Amino acids: CASSFLQVNTEAFF.

This clone has a handful of counts. The genes are TRBV28 and TRBJ2-7; possible D gene TRBD2, 5 bases. Trimming pared 8 bases from V and 4 bases from J, leaving 9 bases between. There are 11 residues in the CDR3. Germline CDR1 is MDHEN and CDR2 is SYDVKM. The CDR3 here is CASGRVYEQYF. The CDR3 coding sequence is TGTGCCAGCGGGCGGGTTTACGAGCAGTACTTC.

V usage is TRBV5-8 and J usage is TRBJ2-7; no firm D call. Germline V CDR1 and CDR2: SGHTS, YDEGEE. The CDR3 has 13 residues. V was trimmed by 4 bases and J by 2 bases, leaving 10 bases between them. The CDR3 region is CASSADVTYEQYF. The CDR3 DNA follows: TGTGCCAGCAGCGCGGACGTAACCTACGAGCAGTACTTC.

The chain recombines TRBV5-1 with TRBJ2-1; 9 bases align to TRBD1. The CDR3 covers 15 residues. Germline loops: CDR1 SGHRS, CDR2 YFSETQ. V was clipped by 1 base and J by 7 bases; unmatched bases: 6. The CDR3 bases are TGCGCCAGCAGCTTGCAACAGGGGGCGCGGAATGAGCAGTTCTTC. Protein sequence: CASSLQQGARNEQFF.

The V and J genes are TRBV25-1 and TRBJ1-1; maybe TRBD1 (6 bases). The CDR3 totals 14 residues. V was cut by 5 bases and J by 0 bases, with 10 bases left in between. From germline, CDR1 is MGHDK and CDR2 SYGVNS. The CDR3 coding sequence is TGTGCCAGCAGTCGGGGGCTCCTGAACACTGAAGCTTTCTTT. Its translation is CASSRGLLNTEAFF. Looking up the rest from reference TRBV25-1 and TRBJ1-1 gives the full variable domain: EADIYQTPRYLVIGTGKKITLECSQTMGHDKMYWYQQDPGMELHLIHYSYGVNSTEKGDLSSESTVSRIRTEHFPLTLESARPSHTSQYLCASSRGLLNTEAFFGQGTRLTVV.

This CDR3 is CASKMGGGDEQYF. Here the CDR3 DNA reads TGTGCCAGCAAAATGGGCGGGGGGGACGAGCAGTACTTC. V gene TRBV6-1 combines with J gene TRBJ2-7; the match to TRBD2 covers 9 bases. This CDR3 has 13 amino acids. V gave up 7 bases and J gave up 5 bases; unmatched junction bases: 6. Germline CDR1 MNHNS, CDR2 SASEGT.

This clone has a single count. The rearrangement joins TRBV28 to TRBJ2-2; D gene uncertain. The V and J ends lost 5 bases and 6 bases respectively, with 10 bases between them. The germline V gene has CDR1 MDHEN and CDR2 SYDVKM. The CDR3 extends over 13 amino acids. CDR3 loop: CASSGVGPGELFF. As DNA, the CDR3 is TGTGCCAGCAGTGGGGTTGGGCCCGGGGAGCTGTTTTTT.

On this clone: Germline is not matched at one junction end, which may reflect a read error. CDR3 bases: TGTGCTAGCAGCTTAGGGGGGGAGTCCTACGAGCAGTACTTC. It encodes CASSLGGESYEQYF. The rearrangement links TRBV7-7 to TRBJ2-7, with D maybe TRBD2 (7 bases). This CDR3 region has 14 residues. Germline V gene sequence: CDR1 SSHAT, CDR2 FNYEAQ (reference sequence).

The rearrangement uses TRBV5-1 and TRBJ2-1; the D is unclear. The CDR3 is 13 residues long. Germline CDR1 reads SGHRS; CDR2 reads YFSETQ. Trimming stripped 4 bases from V and 5 bases from J, with 10 bases between. The CDR3 coding sequence is TGCGCCAGCAGCACATCACCGAACAATGAGCAGTTCTTC. Its protein is CASSTSPNNEQFF.

This clone has a handful of counts. The V gene is TRBV6-1, the J gene TRBJ2-1, with TRBD2 identical over 7 bases. J lost 0 bases, V lost 7 bases, and 3 bases had no gene match. The germline gives CDR1 MNHNS, CDR2 SASEGT. The CDR3 is 14 residues long. The CDR3 bases are TGTGCCAGCAACGGGGGGAGCTCCTACAATGAGCAGTTCTTC. Residues: CASNGGSSYNEQFF.

The V and J genes are TRBV5-1 and TRBJ2-1, with TRBD2 identical over 11 bases. J was trimmed by 6 bases and V by 2 bases; bases with no gene match: 7. The CDR3 has 16 amino acids. Looked up from germline, CDR1 is SGHRS and CDR2 is YFSETQ. In DNA form, the CDR3 reads TGCGCCAGCAGCTTTAGCGGGGGGGTGGCCGCCAATGAGCAGTTCTTC. This encodes CASSFSGGVAANEQFF.

In this sample, this clone turned up once. The gene calls are TRBV5-5 and TRBJ2-5; D is unresolved. The CDR3 length is 15 residues. Germline V CDR1 and CDR2: SGHKS, YYEKEE (reference sequence). Between the trimmed V and J ends, which lost 0 bases and 0 bases, there was a span of 9 bases. The CDR3 bases are TGTGCCAGCAGCTTGGTTCCAGCCTACCAAGAGACCCAGTACTTC. It codes for CASSLVPAYQETQYF.

This chain links TRBV18 with TRBJ1-1; D not certain. V was cut by 3 bases and J by 5 bases, with 19 bases left in between. The length of the CDR3 is 16 residues. Germline V gene lookup returns CDR1 KGHSH and CDR2 LQKENI. The CDR3 region has the DNA TGTGCCAGCTCACCCTTGGTTGGGTCGGATAGGACTGAAGCTTTCTTT. Its translation is CASSPLVGSDRTEAFF.

The J gene is TRBJ1-4, the V gene TRBV19; D is undetermined. CDR1 and CDR2 (germline): LNHDA, SQIVND (reference sequence). The germline V and J ends were trimmed by 7 bases and 0 bases, with 12 bases remaining between them. This CDR3 has 15 residues. This CDR3 is CASIEGGATNEKLFF. The CDR3 region has the DNA TGTGCCAGTATAGAGGGTGGAGCAACTAATGAAAAACTGTTTTTT.

The CDR3 bases are TGTGCCAGCAGCTCGACAGTTGTAGGGGTTTCCGAGCAGTACTTC. This encodes CASSSTVVGVSEQYF. This rearrangement joins TRBV7-2 to TRBJ2-5, with a weak D call TRBD1 (5 bases). Near its end, the DNA agrees better with TRBJ2-7, so the J call may be wrong. There are 15 residues in the CDR3. Per germline, CDR1 SGHTA and CDR2 FQGNSA.

This clone was counted between two and nine times. The chain has TRBV28 and TRBJ1-1; 7 bases align to TRBD1. V was pared by 7 bases and J by 10 bases, with 15 bases of the junction left unmatched. Per germline, CDR1 MDHEN and CDR2 SYDVKM. The CDR3 covers 14 residues. DNA for the CDR3: TGTGCCAGCAAAGCCCGGACAGGCAGCCCCGGAGCTTTCTTT. As protein: CASKARTGSPGAFF.

CDR3 DNA sequence: TGTGCCAGCAGTTACTCGGGGGACGAGCAGTACTTC. Its translation is CASSYSGDEQYF. This chain links TRBV6-5 with TRBJ2-7; the D call may be TRBD1 or TRBD2 (5 bases each). Germline V gene data show CDR1 as MNHEY and CDR2 as SVGAGI. This CDR3 has 12 amino acids. The germline V and J ends were trimmed by 0 bases and 5 bases, with 5 bases remaining between them.

The chain combines TRBV7-2 with TRBJ2-7; D unresolved. The CDR3 has 14 residues. The V and J ends lost 5 bases and 0 bases respectively, with 11 bases between them. Germline V gene sequence: CDR1 SGHTA, CDR2 FQGNSA. The CDR3 reads CASSPRPLSYEQYF. The CDR3 nucleotides are TGTGCCAGCAGCCCCCGGCCCCTCTCCTACGAGCAGTACTTC.

Only a few counts were recorded for this clone. This chain uses TRBV5-4 with TRBJ1-1; 9 bases map to TRBD1. From germline, CDR1 is SGHNT and CDR2 YYREEE (reference sequence). The CDR3 contains 17 residues. Germline trimming cut 1 base from V and 4 bases from J; bases unmatched to any gene: 11. The CDR3 coding sequence is TGTGCCAGCAGCTTGTACAGGGGGCAGAGTACAGGCACTGAAGCTTTCTTT. Translation gives CASSLYRGQSTGTEAFF.